A single T cell receptor (beta chain) is shown here with its context. A Seattle source enrolled patients during active infection and followed them longitudinally. The CDR3 extends over 17 amino acids. The germline CDR1 and CDR2 sequences are KGHSY and FQNENV. Deletions cut 4 bases from V and 1 base from J, with 18 bases between. The data stem from a study of blood T cell repertoires in COVID-19. Background on the study: COVID-19 samples, acute and convalescent, were from the United States, Italy and Spain. T cells, B-cell-depleted T cells, or PBMCs supplied cDNA or gDNA.

Authors' methods: Amplification of reference gene primers provided the estimated nucleated cell counts. The repertoire was sequenced with immunoSEQ multiplex PCR; TCRdb's copy has only in-frame clones and lacks some. V, J and clone size are taken as reported in that table, and D and trimming were inferred from the DNA itself. The repertoire consists of 150,000 to 200,000 clones, with around 82% occurring once and the leading ten covering 5.5% to 7.5%. This clonotype originated in a woman in her thirties or forties with COVID-19, enrolled during active disease. The sample consisted of peripheral blood. The chain carries TRBV16 and TRBJ2-3; perhaps TRBD2 as D (5 bases). The CDR3 sequence is CASSRLLTGVGTDTQYF. DNA for the CDR3: TGTGCCAGCAGCCGACTGCTTACCGGGGTTGGCACAGATACGCAGTATTTT. Complete variable domain (other parts from reference TRBV16 and TRBJ2-3): GEEVAQTPKHLVRGEGQKAKLYCAPIKGHSYVFWYQQVLKNEFKFLISFQNENVFDETGMPKERFSAKCLPNSPCSLEIQATKLEDSAVYFCASSRLLTGVGTDTQYFGPGTRLTVL.